This TCR beta chain stems from a study of T cells in Graves' hyperthyroidism and ophthalmopathy. Overall study results and limits: Clonotypes that were expanded in thyroid above 0.001 mostly appeared in blood too.

This clonotype was seen many times. The antigen is undetermined. The CDR3 extends over 16 amino acids. With V trimmed by 0 bases and J by 7 bases, 10 bases remained unmatched. Germline V gives CDR1 SGHTA, CDR2 FQGNSA. Hyperthyroidism was newly diagnosed in patients aged 18 to 65 (duration under 2 months). The PBMCs were sourced from fresh peripheral blood (about 10 ml). The TCR beta CDR3 regions underwent amplification using RNA transcripts as the source. When the TCR CDR3 underwent first-round RT-PCR, the HTBI primer set was used. A single record per CDR3 protein comes from TCRdb applying MiXCR to the multiplex PCR reads. The sample carries 380,000 or so distinct CDR3 sequences, approximately 14% recorded once.

The chain carries TRBV7-2 and TRBJ2-5; TRBD2 matches at 8 bases. This TCR derives from a woman aged 25-40 years with Graves' hyperthyroidism. The sample consisted of blood. Here the CDR3 DNA reads TGTGCCAGCAGCTTAGCTGGCGGAACTAGCGGAGGGACCCAGTACTTC. Translation: CASSLAGGTSGGTQYF.